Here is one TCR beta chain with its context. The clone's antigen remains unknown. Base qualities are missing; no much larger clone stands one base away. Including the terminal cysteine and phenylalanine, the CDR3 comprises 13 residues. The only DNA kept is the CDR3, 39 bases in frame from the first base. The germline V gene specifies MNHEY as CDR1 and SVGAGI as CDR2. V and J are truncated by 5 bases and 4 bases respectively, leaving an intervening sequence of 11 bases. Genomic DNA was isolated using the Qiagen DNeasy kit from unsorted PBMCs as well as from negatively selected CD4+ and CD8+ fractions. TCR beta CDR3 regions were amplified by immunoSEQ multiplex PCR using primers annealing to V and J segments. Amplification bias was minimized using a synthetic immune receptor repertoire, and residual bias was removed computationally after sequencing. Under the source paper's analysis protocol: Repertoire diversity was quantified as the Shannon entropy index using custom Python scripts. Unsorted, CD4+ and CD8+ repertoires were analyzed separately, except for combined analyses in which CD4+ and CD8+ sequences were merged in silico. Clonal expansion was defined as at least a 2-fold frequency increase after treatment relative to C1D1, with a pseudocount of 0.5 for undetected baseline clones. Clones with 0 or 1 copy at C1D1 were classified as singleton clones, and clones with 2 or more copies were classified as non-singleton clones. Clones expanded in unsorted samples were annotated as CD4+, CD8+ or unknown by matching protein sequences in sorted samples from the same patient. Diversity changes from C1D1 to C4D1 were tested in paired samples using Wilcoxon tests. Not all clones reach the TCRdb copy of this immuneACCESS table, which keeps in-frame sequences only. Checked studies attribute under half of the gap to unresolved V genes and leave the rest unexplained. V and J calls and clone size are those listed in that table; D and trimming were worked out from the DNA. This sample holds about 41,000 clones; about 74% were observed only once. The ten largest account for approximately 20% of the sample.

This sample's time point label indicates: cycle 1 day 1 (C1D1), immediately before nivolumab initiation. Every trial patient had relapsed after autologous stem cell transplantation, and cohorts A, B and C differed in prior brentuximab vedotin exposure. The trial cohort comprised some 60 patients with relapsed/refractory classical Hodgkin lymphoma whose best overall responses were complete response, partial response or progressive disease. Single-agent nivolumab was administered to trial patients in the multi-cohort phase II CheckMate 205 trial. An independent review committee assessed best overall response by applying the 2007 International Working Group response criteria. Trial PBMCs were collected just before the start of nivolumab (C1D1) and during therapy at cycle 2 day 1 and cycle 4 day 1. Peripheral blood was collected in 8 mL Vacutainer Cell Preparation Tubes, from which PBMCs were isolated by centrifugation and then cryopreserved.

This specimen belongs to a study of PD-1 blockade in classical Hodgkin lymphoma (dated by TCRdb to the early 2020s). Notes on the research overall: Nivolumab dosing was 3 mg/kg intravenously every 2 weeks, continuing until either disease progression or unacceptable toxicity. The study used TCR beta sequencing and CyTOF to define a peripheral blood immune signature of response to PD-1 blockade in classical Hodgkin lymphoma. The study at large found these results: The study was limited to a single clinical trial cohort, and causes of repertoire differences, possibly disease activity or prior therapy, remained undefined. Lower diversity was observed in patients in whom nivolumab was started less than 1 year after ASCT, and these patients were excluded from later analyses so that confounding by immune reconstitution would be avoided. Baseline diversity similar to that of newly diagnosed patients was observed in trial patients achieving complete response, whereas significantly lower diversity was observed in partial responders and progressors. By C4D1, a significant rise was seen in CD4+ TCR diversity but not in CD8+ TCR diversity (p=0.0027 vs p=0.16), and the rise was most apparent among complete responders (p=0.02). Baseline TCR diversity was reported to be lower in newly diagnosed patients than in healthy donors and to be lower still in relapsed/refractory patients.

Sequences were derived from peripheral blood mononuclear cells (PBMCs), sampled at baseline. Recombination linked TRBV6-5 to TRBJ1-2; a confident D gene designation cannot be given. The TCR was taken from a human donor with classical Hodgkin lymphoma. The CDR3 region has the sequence CASSEFNSYGYTF. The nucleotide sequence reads TGTGCCAGCAGTGAGTTTAACAGCTATGGCTACACCTTC.